The 27 T cell receptor beta chains in this list originate from one sample, sequenced in a study of human T cells and chemical hapten exposure. Time point described: patch test 1, 2 weeks after DPC sensitization. The treatment is: therapeutic diphenylcyclopropenone sensitization with weekly scalp DPC. TCRdb re-analysed the RACE reads in MiXCR, keeping a single row per CDR3 protein. Of 350,000 or so distinct CDR3 sequences listed, approximately 6.3% are singletons. Sample: whole blood, taken in connection with sensitization to the hapten diphenylcyclopropenone (DPC). These receptors all stem from a woman aged 18-29 years with alopecia areata. Some clones in this sample may be carry-over from other donors' samples.

This clonotype has ten or more counts. The rearrangement uses TRBV10-3 and TRBJ2-5, with TRBD1 identical over 10 bases. Germline loops: CDR1 ENHRY, CDR2 SYGVKD. This CDR3 has 13 residues. Trimming removed 6 bases from V and 4 bases from J; junction bases left unmatched: 2. The CDR3 sequence: CAISGTGVETQYF. CDR3 DNA sequence: TGTGCCATCAGCGGGACAGGGGTAGAGACCCAGTACTTC.

The rearrangement uses TRBV20-1 and TRBJ1-2, with 8 bases lining up with TRBD1. This CDR3 is built from 15 residues. Germline V lookup: CDR1 DFQATT, CDR2 SNEGSKA (reference sequence). V lost 5 bases to trimming and J lost 8 bases; unmatched junction nucleotides: 16. DNA for the CDR3: TGCAGTGCTTCGGACAGGGAGGCCCCTGGTGGCGGCTACACCTTC. It is translated as CSASDREAPGGGYTF.

J is TRBJ2-3 and V is TRBV20-1, with 11 bases identical to TRBD1. Germline CDR1 is DFQATT and CDR2 is SNEGSKA (reference sequence). The length of the CDR3 is 14 residues. The junction had 3 bases not matched to a gene; V was cut back by 4 bases and J by 3 bases. The DNA of the CDR3 is TGCAGTGCTAAGGGACAGGGGGAAACAGATACGCAGTATTTT. It translates to CSAKGQGETDTQYF.

The chain is built from TRBV7-9 and TRBJ2-7; perhaps TRBD1 as D (5 bases). Germline CDR1 reads SEHNR; CDR2 reads FQNEAQ (reference sequence). The CDR3 contains 13 residues. With 10 bases removed from V and 4 bases from J, the gap between germline ends came to 17 bases. The CDR3 reads CATTDPGAYEQYF. The CDR3, as DNA: TGTGCCACCACCGACCCTGGGGCATACGAGCAGTACTTC.

V gene TRBV6-2 or TRBV6-3 combines with J gene TRBJ2-1; D uncertain. The germline CDR1 and CDR2 sequences are MNHEY and SVGEGT. Trimming cost V 0 bases and J 6 bases, with 6 bases left between them. The CDR3 covers 13 residues. CDR3 nucleotides: TGTGCCAGCAGTTACTCCCCCCTCAATGAGCAGTTCTTC. Translating it yields CASSYSPLNEQFF.

The chain couples TRBV6-1 to TRBJ1-1, with D uncertain. Trimming stripped 4 bases from V and 8 bases from J, with 20 bases between. The CDR3 spans 15 residues. In germline, CDR1 is MNHNS, CDR2 SASEGT. This CDR3 is CASSVQTGITAEAFF. The CDR3 coding sequence is TGTGCCAGCAGTGTTCAGACCGGTATTACGGCGGAAGCTTTCTTT.

This rearrangement joins TRBV12-3 or TRBV12-4 to TRBJ1-2, with D maybe TRBD1 (5 bases). This CDR3 spans 13 amino acids. Trimming removed 5 bases at V and 13 bases at J, with 20 bases between. In nucleotides, the CDR3 is TGTGCCAGCAGTCTACGGGTCAGAACTACAGGCACCTTC. This translates into CASSLRVRTTGTF.

The V gene is TRBV27, the J gene TRBJ1-5; 7 bases align to TRBD1. From germline, CDR1 is MNHEY and CDR2 SMNVEV (reference sequence). After removal of 8 bases from V and 4 bases from J, the junction contained 8 bases not matched to a gene. CDR3 length equals 14 residues. The CDR3 DNA sequence: TGTGCCAGCGGGAGACAGGGAGGAAATCAGCCCCAGCATTTT. Translating it yields CASGRQGGNQPQHF.

This clonotype was detected ten times or more. The V call is TRBV29-1, the J call TRBJ2-7; a weak D match, TRBD1 (6 bases). V lost 7 bases and J 7 bases, leaving 20 bases between the germline ends. CDR1 and CDR2 from the germline V gene are SQVTM and ANQGSEA. The length of the CDR3 is 13 residues. DNA for the CDR3: TGCAGCGGTCGGGGACAATCAGTGGGGGAGCAGTACTTC. Its protein is CSGRGQSVGEQYF.

The chain is built from TRBV28 and TRBJ1-5; TRBD1 is a possible D gene (5 bases). V shed 3 bases and J shed 5 bases, with 14 bases lying between them. There are 15 residues in the CDR3. CDR1 is MDHEN and CDR2 is SYDVKM in the germline V gene. CDR3 DNA: TGTGCCAGCAGTTTCGTGGCAGGGTCCGATCAGCCCCAGCATTTT. Residues: CASSFVAGSDQPQHF.

The sample holds many counts of this clonotype. V is TRBV10-3 and J is TRBJ2-2; D is unresolved. Germline CDR1 is ENHRY and CDR2 is SYGVKD. The CDR3 has 13 residues. Trimming removed 6 bases from V and 3 bases from J, with 8 bases in between. The CDR3 is CAIRAVDTGELFF. The CDR3 DNA sequence: TGTGCCATCAGGGCCGTGGACACCGGGGAGCTGTTTTTT.

This clonotype was picked up many times. V is TRBV5-1 and J is TRBJ2-5; D possibly matches TRBD1 or TRBD2 (5 bases each). The germline V gene encodes CDR1 SGHRS and CDR2 YFSETQ. V dropped 5 bases and J dropped 2 bases, with 16 bases sitting between them. CDR3 length equals 15 residues. The CDR3 loop reads CASSEGQGVQETQYF. The CDR3 bases are TGCGCCAGCAGTGAGGGTCAAGGGGTACAAGAGACCCAGTACTTC.

This clonotype was counted only a few times. This chain connects TRBV11-2 to TRBJ1-2; D is unresolved. V lost 2 bases to trimming and J lost 5 bases, with 9 bases between them. Germline V gene data show CDR1 as SGHAT and CDR2 as FQNNGV. This CDR3 region has 13 residues. CDR3 bases: TGTGCCAGCAGCTTACAAGCGCGATATGGCTACACCTTC. This encodes CASSLQARYGYTF.

This clonotype has ten or more counts. The chain recombines TRBV2 with TRBJ1-4, with TRBD1 matching over 11 bases. V lost 6 bases and J lost 3; bases outside the gene matches: 3. The CDR3 is 15 amino acids. Germline V lookup: CDR1 SNHLY, CDR2 FYNNEI. CDR3 protein: CASRGQGVANEKLFF. The DNA for the CDR3 is TGTGCCAGCAGGGGACAGGGGGTCGCTAATGAAAAACTGTTTTTT.

The genes are TRBV7-9 and TRBJ2-5, with 14 bases matching TRBD2. The germline V gene has CDR1 SEHNR and CDR2 FQNEAQ (reference sequence). CDR3 size: 15 residues. The V and J ends lost 5 bases and 7 bases, in that order; junction bases with no gene match: 6. Written as DNA, the CDR3 is TGTGCCAGCAGCCCGACCGGGACTAGCGGGGGGACCCAGTACTTC. It encodes CASSPTGTSGGTQYF.

This clonotype was counted ten times or more. V is TRBV2 and J is TRBJ2-1, with D perhaps assigned TRBD1 or TRBD2 (6 bases each). The germline V gene encodes CDR1 SNHLY and CDR2 FYNNEI. V was trimmed by 2 bases and J by 0 bases, leaving 11 bases between them. The CDR3 has 16 residues. The CDR3 DNA is TGTGCCAGCAGTGAACCGGGGGCCAACTCCTACAATGAGCAGTTCTTC. Translating gives CASSEPGANSYNEQFF.

This clonotype was detected a few times. The chain links TRBV5-5 to TRBJ1-6; TRBD1 is a possible D gene (5 bases). This CDR3 comprises 14 residues. CDR1 is SGHKS, CDR2 YYEKEE, per germline (reference sequence). V lost 1 base and J lost 10, with 12 bases in between. The CDR3 DNA is TGTGCCAGCAGCTTGCCCACGCAGGGATCACCCCTCCACTTT. This gives the protein CASSLPTQGSPLHF.

This clonotype has more than one count but fewer than ten. CDR3 DNA: TGTGCCAGCAGCTTAGGGGGCATGGGGGGCCTCACAGATACGCAGTATTTT. The encoded protein is CASSLGGMGGLTDTQYF. The chain recombines TRBV7-9 with TRBJ2-3, with D tentatively TRBD1 or TRBD2 (6 bases each). Trimming stripped 1 base from V and 2 bases from J, with 16 bases between. Germline CDR1 is SEHNR and CDR2 is FQNEAQ (reference sequence). CDR3 size: 17 residues.

This clonotype was found many times. This chain joins TRBV4-1 and TRBJ2-1; TRBD1 aligns across 11 bases. Unmatched junction bases numbered 2, after V lost 1 base and J lost 6 bases. This CDR3 region has 15 residues. Germline V lookup: CDR1 MGHRA, CDR2 YSYEKL. The CDR3 sequence is CASSQVGTGGNEQFF. DNA for the CDR3: TGCGCCAGCAGCCAAGTAGGGACAGGGGGCAATGAGCAGTTCTTC.

This clonotype was seen more than once but under ten times. This chain uses TRBV6-5 with TRBJ1-1; the D gene is possibly TRBD1 (5 bases). Trimming pared 4 bases from V and 4 bases from J, leaving 10 bases between. This CDR3 contains 13 residues. Germline V gene sequence: CDR1 MNHEY, CDR2 SVGAGI. For the CDR3, the DNA is TGTGCCAGCAGTTTTGGGGGGGGCACTGAAGCTTTCTTT. It is translated as CASSFGGGTEAFF.

This clonotype was seen a handful of times. The rearrangement uses TRBV5-6 and TRBJ2-5; unclear D gene. There are 14 residues in the CDR3. Germline V lookup: CDR1 SGHDT, CDR2 YYEEEE. Trimming left V 2 bases short and J 0 bases short, with 8 bases between. The CDR3 DNA sequence: TGTGCCAGCAGCTTAACGTCGAACCAAGAGACCCAGTACTTC. This sequence encodes CASSLTSNQETQYF.

This clonotype was counted a few times. Mismatch with germline at one junction end may stem from a read error. The J gene is TRBJ1-4, the V gene TRBV27, with 7 bases aligning to TRBD1. Germline CDR1 MNHEY, CDR2 SMNVEV (reference sequence). This CDR3 is 15 amino acids long. The CDR3 bases are TGTGCCAGCAGTGTATCAGGGGGGCCTGGTGAAAAACTGTTTTTT. Residues: CASSVSGGPGEKLFF.

V usage is TRBV14 and J usage is TRBJ2-3; D uncertain. Per the germline V gene, CDR1 is SGHDN and CDR2 is FVKESK. The germline V and J ends were trimmed by 2 bases and 6 bases, with 9 bases remaining between them. The CDR3 runs 13 residues. CDR3: CASSQRILDTQYF. The CDR3 coding sequence is TGTGCCAGCAGCCAACGAATATTGGATACGCAGTATTTT.

There are many counts of this clonotype. The chain carries TRBV27 and TRBJ1-5; D is possibly TRBD1 (5 bases). The germline gives CDR1 MNHEY, CDR2 SMNVEV (reference sequence). V dropped 5 bases and J dropped 2 bases, with 13 bases sitting between them. The CDR3 loop spans 15 amino acids. CDR3 residues: CASSQGIVGNQPQHF. Written as DNA, the CDR3 is TGTGCCAGCAGTCAGGGTATAGTCGGCAATCAGCCCCAGCATTTT.

This clonotype has ten or more counts. V gene TRBV6-5 combines with J gene TRBJ2-7; D unresolved. The CDR3 spans 13 residues. V lost 6 bases, J lost 7 bases, and 16 bases lay in between. Germline values: CDR1 MNHEY, CDR2 SVGAGI. CDR3 nucleotides: TGTGCCAGCAGCCCCCCGTCCCTCCGGGAGCAGTACTTC. Residues: CASSPPSLREQYF.

This clonotype was detected many times. The chain uses TRBV12-3 or TRBV12-4 and TRBJ1-2; D may be TRBD1 (5 bases). Trimming took 5 bases from V and 6 from J, leaving 19 bases between them. This CDR3 has 15 amino acids. The CDR3 spells CASSPPGQGLNGYTF. CDR3 bases: TGTGCCAGCAGTCCGCCTGGGCAGGGATTGAATGGCTACACCTTC.

This clonotype turned up a few times. The chain joins TRBV5-4 to TRBJ2-2, with 8 bases lining up with TRBD1. Germline loops: CDR1 SGHNT, CDR2 YYREEE (reference sequence). The CDR3 runs to 16 residues. Trimming at V came to 4 bases and at J to 6 bases, leaving 11 bases not matched to a gene. This CDR3 reads CASSGSGRGHAGELFF. For the CDR3, the DNA is TGTGCCAGCAGCGGGAGTGGCAGGGGGCATGCCGGGGAGCTGTTTTTT.